The text below deals with one T cell receptor (beta chain). It lacks a known antigen. Per-nucleotide qualities are absent, and no much larger clonotype sits a single base away. The trial excluded patients who had a history of autoimmune disease or who were on systemic immunosuppression. In every dose cohort, peripheral blood was drawn for TCR sequencing at baseline, cycle 4 day 1, and cycle 7 day 1. Samples came from an open-label, multicenter, first-in-human phase I dose-escalation trial of ivuxolimab. Adults with locally advanced or metastatic head and neck squamous cell, hepatocellular, melanoma or renal cell carcinoma were enrolled in the trial. Before TCR sequencing, CD4+ and CD8+ T cells were separately sorted from peripheral blood. Genomic DNA was extracted from sorted cells for sequencing of the TCRbeta CDR3 region. The immunoSEQ Assay was used for sequencing of TCRbeta CDR3 regions. The table was pulled from immuneACCESS by TCRdb, which kept in-frame rearrangements only. Such tables lose some clones; where checked, under half of the loss comes from unresolved V genes, and the rest has no known cause. For this sample there are about 82,000 clones; around 85% appear just once. The ten largest clones take up less than 2.5% of the sample.

The sample belongs to a study of OX40 agonist ivuxolimab in advanced cancers. Turning to the overall study: Ivuxolimab was a fully human IgG2 agonistic monoclonal antibody targeting the costimulatory receptor OX40 (CD134). The paper reports the monotherapy dose-escalation portion (N of about 54 patients) of the phase I ivuxolimab trial. Patients were allowed to have had prior anti-PD-1, anti-PD-L1 or anti-CTLA-4 therapy, and around two fifths of the dose-escalation patients had been treated with checkpoint inhibitors. In the dose-escalation cohort, 70% to 90% of patients were male, and the mean age was approximately 60 years with a range of roughly 20 to 79. The purpose of peripheral TCRbeta sequencing was to test whether ivuxolimab changed TCR sequence diversity and led to clonal T-cell expansion. Of the roughly 53 patients in dose escalation, some 20 had hepatocellular carcinoma, some 15 had melanoma, 9 had renal cell carcinoma and 9 had head and neck cancer. Intravenous ivuxolimab was administered to patients every 2 weeks at six dose levels: 0.01, 0.1, 0.3, 1.5, 3 and 10 mg/kg. Three dose-escalation patients achieved partial responses, one with hepatocellular carcinoma and two with cutaneous melanoma.

V loses 3 bases of germline sequence and J loses 6 bases, and the interval between the two ends is 12 bases. From the germline V gene (reference sequence), CDR1 is LNHDA and CDR2 is SQIVND. From its cysteine to its phenylalanine, the CDR3 spans 14 amino acids. Only CDR3 DNA remains: 42 bases, in frame from the first base. Study-wide conclusions, independent of this receptor: After ivuxolimab, CD8+ T cells had more expanded clones than CD4+ T cells on average. Partial responders in the 0.1-3.0 mg/kg groups had among the lowest normalized peripheral clonal expansion, especially among CD8+ T cells. At doses of 0.1 to 3.0 mg/kg, clonal expansion of both CD4+ and CD8+ T cells in blood was seen between baseline and week 6. Antigen specificity was not determined for the clonally expanded peripheral T cells. Low levels of normalized T-cell clonal expansion were also seen in some nonresponding patients.

This material consisted of CD4+ or CD8+ T cells sorted from blood, taken in a trial of the OX40 agonist ivuxolimab. The clonotype comes from an adult with an advanced solid tumor such as melanoma, head and neck, liver or kidney cancer. The sequence links TRBV19 to TRBJ1-5, with the D gene call left open. The CDR3 reads as follows: CASSMLTAGQPQHF. The DNA sequence is as follows: TGTGCCAGTAGTATGCTTACAGCTGGTCAGCCCCAGCATTTT.